These 8 T cell receptor beta chains share one sample of origin, sequenced in a study of CD8+CD57+ T cells in acquired aplastic anemia. Genomic DNA provided the template from which TCR beta VDJ and CDR3 profiles were obtained. TCRdb re-derived calls from the reads in MiXCR, one entry per CDR3 protein. The sample has some 210,000 distinct CDR3 sequences; over 60% are singletons. The sample comprised sorted CD4+, CD8+, or CD8+CD57+ T cells (not recorded which) from PBMCs. All receptors derive from a human donor in good health.

This chain uses TRBV9 with TRBJ1-6, with D perhaps matching TRBD1 (5 bases). V shed 0 bases and J shed 10 bases, with 14 bases lying between them. The CDR3 totals 15 residues. Germline-derived CDR1 and CDR2 are SGDLS and YYNGEE. CDR3 sequence (DNA): TGTGCCAGCAGCGTAGACGGGGGTCTTAACTCACCCCTCCACTTT. Translation: CASSVDGGLNSPLHF.

This clonotype was seen many times. The CDR3 bases are TGTGCCAGCAGCTTAATTGGGGCAACCTACGAGCAGTACTTC. Its translation: CASSLIGATYEQYF. V usage is TRBV7-2 and J usage is TRBJ2-7; D perhaps matches TRBD1 (5 bases). The ends were cut back, 2 bases at V and 2 bases at J, with 10 bases in the middle. CDR3 length equals 14 residues. Germline V lookup: CDR1 SGHTA, CDR2 FQGNSA.

The chain has TRBV29-1 and TRBJ2-7; D unclear. The CDR3 is made up of 11 amino acids. Looked up from germline, CDR1 is SQVTM and CDR2 is ANQGSEA. The ends were cut back, 1 base at V and 11 bases at J, with 12 bases in the middle. In nucleotides, the CDR3 is TGCAGCGTTGAAGTGGAAACCAGAGAGTACTTC. Encoded protein: CSVEVETREYF.

The chain employs TRBV5-1 and TRBJ2-3; D is undetermined. The V gene lost 5 bases and the J gene lost 0 bases, with 13 bases spanning the gap. Germline V gene lookup returns CDR1 SGHRS and CDR2 YFSETQ. CDR3 length: 15 residues. As DNA, the CDR3 is TGCGCCAGCAGATTAGCAGCCTCTAGCACAGATACGCAGTATTTT. This encodes CASRLAASSTDTQYF.

Turning to this clonotype: An end of the junction differs from the germline gene, which may be a read error. This chain connects TRBV7-2 to TRBJ2-7; no clear D. There are 13 residues in the CDR3. CDR1 and CDR2 (germline): SGHTA, FQGNSA. CDR3: CASSPTPGYGQYF. The CDR3 region has the DNA TGTGCCAGCAGCCCCACCCCTGGGTACGGGCAGTACTTC.

V and J are TRBV20-1 and TRBJ1-3; D remains unclear. Trimming stripped 3 bases from V and 0 bases from J, with 9 bases between. CDR1 is DFQATT, CDR2 SNEGSKA, per germline (reference sequence). CDR3 length: 14 amino acids. In DNA form, the CDR3 reads TGCAGTGCTAGGGGCGCATTCTCTGGAAACACCATATATTTT. Its translation: CSARGAFSGNTIYF.

This chain links TRBV19 with TRBJ2-7; D is ambiguous. The germline gives CDR1 LNHDA, CDR2 SQIVND (reference sequence). Trimming took 0 bases from V and 6 from J, leaving 9 bases between them. This CDR3 has 13 residues. The CDR3 DNA is TGTGCCAGTAGTATAGATCTAGGTGGCGAGCAGTACTTC. Its translation is CASSIDLGGEQYF.

A few counts support this clonotype. The CDR3 bases are TGTGCCAGCAGCTTAGCGGACAGGGAAGCTTTCTTT. Amino acids: CASSLADREAFF. This chain joins TRBV7-9 and TRBJ1-1, with 7 bases identical to TRBD1. Losses at the gene ends were 0 bases for V and 8 bases for J; bases not matched to a gene: 0. This CDR3 region has 12 residues. CDR1 and CDR2 (germline): SEHNR, FQNEAQ (reference sequence).